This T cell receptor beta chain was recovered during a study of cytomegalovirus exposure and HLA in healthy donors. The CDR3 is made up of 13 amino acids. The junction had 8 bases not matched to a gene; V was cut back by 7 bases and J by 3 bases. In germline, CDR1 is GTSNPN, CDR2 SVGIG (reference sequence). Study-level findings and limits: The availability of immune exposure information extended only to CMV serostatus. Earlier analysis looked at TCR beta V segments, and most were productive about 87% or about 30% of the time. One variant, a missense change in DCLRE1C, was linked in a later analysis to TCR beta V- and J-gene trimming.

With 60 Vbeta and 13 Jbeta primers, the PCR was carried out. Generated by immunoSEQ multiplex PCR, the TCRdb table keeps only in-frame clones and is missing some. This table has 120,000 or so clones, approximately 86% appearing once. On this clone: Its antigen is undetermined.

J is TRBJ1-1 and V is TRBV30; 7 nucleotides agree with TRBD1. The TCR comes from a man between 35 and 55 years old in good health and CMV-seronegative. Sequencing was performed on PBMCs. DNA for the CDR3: TGTGCCTTCTTAAGGGGGCGGGACACTGAAGCTTTCTTT. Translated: CAFLRGRDTEAFF.